These 32 T cell receptor beta chains share one sample of origin, sequenced in a study of CD8+ T cells in alopecia areata. Sequencing templates came from extracted RNA that was reverse transcribed into cDNA. Method: immunoSEQ multiplex PCR; TCRdb's copy keeps in-frame clones and lacks some. The table records 150,000 to 250,000 clones, 60% of them present only once. Treatment reported: oral pan-JAK inhibitor, 5-10 mg twice daily. The sequencing here drew on CD4+ T cells sorted from blood, taken at week 4, from a patient treated with tofacitinib. The source of these receptors is a human donor with alopecia areata.

The rearrangement uses TRBV5-1 and TRBJ2-7, with TRBD1 matching 7 bases. Looked up from germline, CDR1 is SGHRS and CDR2 is YFSETQ. This CDR3 spans 14 amino acids. The trim removed 4 bases at V and 2 bases at J, leaving 6 bases unmatched. CDR3 DNA: TGCGCCAGCAGCCCCCGGGACAGCGCCTACGAGCAGTACTTC. Its translation: CASSPRDSAYEQYF. Filled out from reference TRBV5-1 and TRBJ2-7, the complete variable domain reads KAGVTQTPRYLIKTRGQQVTLSCSPISGHRSVSWYQQTPGQGLQFLFEYFSETQRNKGNFPGRFSGRQFSNSRSEMNVSTLELGDSALYLCASSPRDSAYEQYFGPGTRLTVT.

This clone is a singleton in its sample. DNA of the CDR3: TGTGCCAGCAGCCAAGAAATGGGGGCCTACGAGCAGTACTTC. The encoded protein is CASSQEMGAYEQYF. V and J are TRBV4-2 and TRBJ2-7; the D gene could be TRBD1 or TRBD2 (5 bases each). V lost 0 bases to trimming and J lost 2 bases, with 8 bases between them. Per the germline V gene, CDR1 is LGHNA and CDR2 is YNFKEQ. The CDR3 has 14 amino acids.

By frequency in the sample, this clone is medium-sized (0.01 to 0.1%). This sequence joins TRBV28 and TRBJ2-2, with 8 positions matching TRBD1. CDR3 length: 15 residues. V lost 3 bases, J lost 4 bases, and 4 bases stayed unmatched. CDR1 is MDHEN, CDR2 SYDVKM, per germline. CDR3 in amino acids: CASSFGTGRTGELFF. The CDR3, as DNA: TGTGCCAGCAGTTTCGGGACAGGACGCACCGGGGAGCTGTTTTTT.

The genes are TRBV6-5 and TRBJ2-5, with D possibly matching TRBD2 (6 bases). Trimming removed 6 bases at V and 5 bases at J, with 13 bases between. The CDR3 consists of 13 residues. Germline V gene lookup returns CDR1 MNHEY and CDR2 SVGAGI. CDR3 bases: TGTGCCAGCAGAAAGCCCCGGGGGGAGACCCAGTACTTC. Amino acids: CASRKPRGETQYF.

This clone was picked up one time. The chain combines TRBV30 with TRBJ1-1; D ambiguous. Trimming removed 1 base at V and 1 base at J, with 7 bases between. The germline V gene encodes CDR1 GTSNPN and CDR2 SVGIG (reference sequence). There are 13 residues in the CDR3. Written as DNA, the CDR3 is TGTGCCTGGAGTGATTTGGCGAACACTGAAGCTTTCTTT. It yields the protein CAWSDLANTEAFF.

J is TRBJ2-1 and V is TRBV29-1; 12 bases agree with TRBD2. CDR3 length equals 15 residues. Looked up from germline, CDR1 is SQVTM and CDR2 is ANQGSEA. J gave up 3 bases and V 4 bases, and 4 bases lay outside the gene matches. In DNA, the CDR3 is TGCAGCGTTGCCAGGACTAGCGGGATCTACAATGAGCAGTTCTTC. This sequence encodes CSVARTSGIYNEQFF.

The chain couples TRBV2 to TRBJ1-1, with D unresolved. V gave up 3 bases and J gave up 0 bases, with 8 bases separating them. CDR3 length equals 14 residues. The V gene's germline CDR1 is SNHLY and CDR2 FYNNEI. The CDR3: CASSESGVNTEAFF. For the CDR3, the DNA is TGTGCCAGCAGTGAGTCAGGAGTGAACACTGAAGCTTTCTTT.

The chain links TRBV18 to TRBJ2-7; 7 bases fit TRBD1. Germline V gene lookup returns CDR1 KGHSH and CDR2 LQKENI. The CDR3 has 15 amino acids. V trimming: 3 bases; J trimming: 6 bases; junction bases outside the gene matches: 11. CDR3: CASSPSLGGASEQYF. The CDR3 bases are TGTGCCAGCTCACCGAGTCTAGGGGGCGCGAGCGAGCAGTACTTC.

The chain employs TRBV7-6 and TRBJ2-7, with TRBD1 identical over 8 bases. The CDR3 consists of 15 residues. J was trimmed by 3 bases and V by 0 bases; bases with no gene match: 4. Per the germline V gene, CDR1 is SGHVS and CDR2 is FNYEAQ. CDR3 bases: TGTGCCAGCAGCTTAGCGACAGGGGAGAACTACGAGCAGTACTTC. Translation: CASSLATGENYEQYF.

V and J are TRBV6-1 and TRBJ2-7; D remains ambiguous. The V end was cut by 6 bases, the J end by 0 bases, with 6 bases between. The CDR3 consists of 12 residues. Germline loops: CDR1 MNHNS, CDR2 SASEGT. The CDR3 DNA reads as TGTGCCAGCAGGACACTCTCCTACGAGCAGTACTTC. This gives the protein CASRTLSYEQYF.

This clone was counted between two and nine times. The chain is built from TRBV29-1 and TRBJ2-7; a weak D match, TRBD2 (5 bases). V was shortened by 7 bases and J by 3 bases, with 10 bases between the two germline ends. The germline CDR1 and CDR2 sequences are SQVTM and ANQGSEA. CDR3 length equals 11 residues. The CDR3 nucleotides read TGCAGCGCCGGGAACAACTACGAGCAGTACTTC. Protein product: CSAGNNYEQYF.

The chain joins TRBV23-1 to TRBJ2-2; perhaps TRBD1 as D (6 bases). TRBV23-1 is an ORF; its function is uncertain. V was cut by 3 bases and J by 7 bases, with 24 bases left in between. CDR3 length equals 18 residues. The CDR3 is CASSQIGGMDSLSGELFF. DNA of the CDR3: TGCGCCAGCAGTCAGATCGGAGGCATGGACAGCTTAAGCGGGGAGCTGTTTTTT.

In its sample, this clone was seen a few times. This chain links TRBV29-1 with TRBJ2-1; 12 bases map to TRBD2. CDR3 length: 15 residues. V lost 6 bases, J lost 6 bases, and 9 bases stayed unmatched. Germline V gene lookup returns CDR1 SQVTM and CDR2 ANQGSEA. The CDR3 nucleotides read TGCAGCGTGGCCCCGCTAGCGGGGGGGCCCAATGAGCAGTTCTTC. Translating gives CSVAPLAGGPNEQFF.

This clone has more than one count but fewer than ten. This chain links TRBV29-1 with TRBJ1-1; D is possibly TRBD1 (6 bases). The CDR3 has 12 amino acids. Germline lookup yields CDR1 SQVTM and CDR2 ANQGSEA. V was shortened by 7 bases and J by 5 bases, with 14 bases between the two germline ends. The CDR3 nucleotides are TGCAGCGCCACCGGAGGGGGTACTGAAGCTTTCTTT. As protein: CSATGGGTEAFF. Filled out from reference TRBV29-1 and TRBJ1-1, the complete variable domain reads SAVISQKPSRDICQRGTSLTIQCQVDSQVTMMFWYRQQPGQSLTLIATANQGSEATYESGFVIDKFPISRPNLTFSTLTVSNMSPEDSSIYLCSATGGGTEAFFGQGTRLTVV.

V usage is TRBV4-3 and J usage is TRBJ1-1; tentative D call: TRBD1 (5 bases). Trimming took off 0 bases at V and 3 bases at J, with 11 bases between the two ends. CDR1 LGHNA and CDR2 YSLEER come from the germline V gene. The length of the CDR3 is 15 residues. CDR3 protein: CASSQEAQGYTEAFF. The CDR3 DNA is TGCGCCAGCAGCCAAGAAGCGCAGGGCTACACTGAAGCTTTCTTT.

CDR3: CAWSGIAYSTDTQYF. The DNA for the CDR3 is TGTGCCTGGAGTGGAATAGCGTACAGCACAGATACGCAGTATTTT. The chain has TRBV30 and TRBJ2-3, with D maybe TRBD2 (5 bases). Germline V gene lookup returns CDR1 GTSNPN and CDR2 SVGIG (reference sequence). CDR3 length equals 15 residues. V lost 1 base and J 0 bases, leaving 11 bases between the germline ends. Combining the CDR3 with reference TRBV30 and TRBJ2-3 gives the whole variable domain SQTIHQWPATLVQPVGSPLSLECTVEGTSNPNLYWYRQAAGRGLQLLFYSVGIGQISSEVPQNLSASRPQDRQFILSSKKLLLSDSGFYLCAWSGIAYSTDTQYFGPGTRLTVL.

This chain connects TRBV6-5 to TRBJ2-2; no clear D gene. The germline V gene encodes CDR1 MNHEY and CDR2 SVGAGI. The CDR3 consists of 15 residues. V lost 0 bases, J lost 3 bases, and 8 bases lay in between. The DNA for the CDR3 is TGTGCCAGCAGTTACTCGAGTTCGGACACCGGGGAGCTGTTTTTT. The encoded protein is CASSYSSSDTGELFF.

The rearrangement joins TRBV18 to TRBJ2-1; D tentatively fits TRBD1 or TRBD2 (5 bases each). V lost 3 bases to trimming and J lost 6 bases, with 6 bases between them. The length of the CDR3 is 12 residues. Per the germline V gene, CDR1 is KGHSH and CDR2 is LQKENI. In DNA form, the CDR3 reads TGTGCCAGCTCACCTGGGGGCAATGAGCAGTTCTTC. Translation gives CASSPGGNEQFF.

The gene calls are TRBV30 and TRBJ1-2; D gene ambiguous. The CDR3 extends over 17 amino acids. Looked up from germline, CDR1 is GTSNPN and CDR2 is SVGIG (reference sequence). The germline V and J ends were trimmed by 0 bases and 2 bases, with 19 bases remaining between them. DNA for the CDR3: TGTGCCTGGAGTGTCCAAAAATTACCCCAAGAGAACTATGGCTACACCTTC. Translating it yields CAWSVQKLPQENYGYTF. Drawing the rest from reference TRBV30 and TRBJ1-2, the complete variable domain is SQTIHQWPATLVQPVGSPLSLECTVEGTSNPNLYWYRQAAGRGLQLLFYSVGIGQISSEVPQNLSASRPQDRQFILSSKKLLLSDSGFYLCAWSVQKLPQENYGYTFGSGTRLTVV.

This clone was seen a single time. V and J are TRBV4-1 and TRBJ2-1; D possibly corresponds to TRBD2 (5 bases). Germline CDR1 reads MGHRA; CDR2 reads YSYEKL. Trimming left V 0 bases short and J 5 bases short, with 8 bases between. This CDR3 has 14 amino acids. Here the CDR3 reads CASSQEGADNEQFF. DNA for the CDR3: TGCGCCAGCAGCCAAGAGGGAGCAGACAATGAGCAGTTCTTC.

This clone was seen a handful of times. This rearrangement joins TRBV4-1 to TRBJ1-4; the match to TRBD1 covers 11 bases. With 4 bases clipped from V and 1 base from J, the junction kept 8 bases outside the gene matches. The CDR3 runs 18 residues. CDR1 and CDR2 (germline): MGHRA, YSYEKL. CDR3 DNA sequence: TGCGCCAGCAGCCGTTGGACAGGGGGCGCTGGAACTAATGAAAAACTGTTTTTT. This sequence encodes CASSRWTGGAGTNEKLFF.

This clone was counted between two and nine times. The chain is built from TRBV4-1 and TRBJ2-5, with D possibly TRBD2 on 6 matching bases. Trimming left V 4 bases short and J 0 bases short, with 6 bases between. Germline assignment: CDR1 MGHRA and CDR2 YSYEKL. CDR3 length: 13 amino acids. This CDR3 is CASSPGDQETQYF. For the CDR3, the DNA is TGCGCCAGCAGCCCGGGGGACCAAGAGACCCAGTACTTC.

Concerning this clone itself: This CDR3 is also generated by other DNA sequences in the sample. V and J are TRBV27 and TRBJ1-5, with D possibly being TRBD1 (6 bases). V shed 2 bases and J shed 7 bases, with 12 bases lying between them. Germline CDR1 is MNHEY and CDR2 is SMNVEV (reference sequence). The CDR3 length is 14 residues. The CDR3 loop is CASSLRGGGQPQHF. CDR3 in DNA: TGTGCCAGCAGTTTAAGGGGAGGGGGACAGCCCCAGCATTTT.

V usage is TRBV11-2 and J usage is TRBJ2-7; TRBD1 matches 7 bases. Unmatched junction bases numbered 10, after V lost 7 bases and J lost 1 base. The CDR3 is 15 amino acids. The V gene's germline CDR1 is SGHAT and CDR2 FQNNGV. The chain's CDR3 is CASNRGPAASYEQYF. The CDR3, as DNA: TGTGCCAGCAACAGGGGTCCGGCCGCTTCCTACGAGCAGTACTTC.

This chain uses TRBV23-1 with TRBJ2-7, with 7 bases lining up with TRBD1. TRBV23-1 is classed as an ORF, of uncertain function. The CDR3 loop spans 14 amino acids. The J segment lost 5 bases and the V segment lost 10 bases, leaving 14 bases of the junction unmatched. CDR3 in amino acids: CATWGQSFGHEQYF. The CDR3 DNA follows: TGCGCCACGTGGGGACAGTCCTTCGGACACGAGCAGTACTTC.

This chain joins TRBV7-2 and TRBJ2-2, with D maybe TRBD1 (6 bases). Germline CDR1 and CDR2: SGHTA and FQGNSA. The CDR3 is 15 residues long. Trimming took off 4 bases at V and 6 bases at J, with 15 bases between the two ends. CDR3 loop: CASSSNQGPAGELFF. The CDR3 DNA reads TGTGCCAGCAGCTCTAACCAGGGGCCGGCCGGGGAGCTGTTTTTT.

This clone was seen a few times. The sample contains more than one DNA sequence encoding this CDR3. The chain has TRBV7-9 and TRBJ1-4, with D possibly being TRBD1 (5 bases). V was trimmed by 5 bases and J by 0 bases, leaving 7 bases between them. The CDR3 contains 14 residues. The germline CDR1 and CDR2 sequences are SEHNR and FQNEAQ (reference sequence). The DNA for the CDR3 is TGTGCCAGCAGCAAGACAGCAACTAATGAAAAACTGTTTTTT. Protein product: CASSKTATNEKLFF.

V usage is TRBV30 and J usage is TRBJ1-6; 8 nucleotides agree with TRBD1. The germline CDR1 and CDR2 sequences are GTSNPN and SVGIG (reference sequence). This CDR3 is 16 amino acids long. Trimming took 3 bases from V and 8 from J; bases not matched to a gene: 12. CDR3 coding DNA: TGTGCCTGGAGGACTCCAGGGGGCGGACCGGATTCACCCCTCCACTTT. Translated, it gives CAWRTPGGGPDSPLHF.

The chain employs TRBV30 and TRBJ2-4; 10 nucleotides match TRBD2. V trimming: 3 bases; J trimming: 3 bases; junction bases outside the gene matches: 8. The CDR3 has 16 residues. Per the germline V gene, CDR1 is GTSNPN and CDR2 is SVGIG (reference sequence). As DNA, the CDR3 is TGTGCCTGGAGCCCGGGACTAGCGCGAGTCAAAAACATTCAGTACTTC. Translating it yields CAWSPGLARVKNIQYF.

This clone has more than one count but fewer than ten. The sample holds other DNA sequences that translate to the same CDR3. This chain connects TRBV7-9 to TRBJ2-7; D is unresolved. V lost 1 base and J lost 4, with 5 bases in between. Germline lookup yields CDR1 SEHNR and CDR2 FQNEAQ (reference sequence). This CDR3 is built from 12 residues. In DNA, the CDR3 is TGTGCCAGCAGCTTAGGCAGTTACGAGCAGTACTTC. Translating it yields CASSLGSYEQYF.

The chain employs TRBV29-1 and TRBJ1-3; D not certain. The CDR3 sequence is 13 residues long. Trimming shortened V by 6 bases and J by 0 bases, and 9 bases separated the two germline ends. CDR1 SQVTM and CDR2 ANQGSEA come from the germline V gene. CDR3 sequence reads: CSVLADSGNTIYF. The CDR3 bases are TGCAGCGTGTTAGCAGACTCTGGAAACACCATATATTTT. The full variable domain, completed using reference TRBV29-1 and TRBJ1-3, is SAVISQKPSRDICQRGTSLTIQCQVDSQVTMMFWYRQQPGQSLTLIATANQGSEATYESGFVIDKFPISRPNLTFSTLTVSNMSPEDSSIYLCSVLADSGNTIYFGEGSWLTVV.

This clone was counted a single time. The V call is TRBV30, the J call TRBJ2-5; no reliable D call. Between the trimmed V and J ends, which lost 0 bases and 4 bases, there was a span of 9 bases. The CDR3 length is 13 residues. Germline values: CDR1 GTSNPN, CDR2 SVGIG (reference sequence). CDR3 sequence: CAWSVRQLETQYF. The CDR3 DNA reads as TGTGCCTGGAGTGTACGGCAGTTAGAGACCCAGTACTTC.